This T cell receptor (beta chain) derives from a study of HIV-infected patients and healthy controls. No cell fractionation was done, so the repertoire covers all unsorted peripheral blood T cells. Alpha and beta constant-region primers primed reverse transcription of 400 to 500 ng RNA. Separate chain-specific third strand synthesis with multiplexing indices produced the alpha and beta libraries. TCRdb re-called the 5' RACE reads through MiXCR, storing one row per CDR3 protein. This sample carries under 20,000 distinct CDR3 sequences, over 9% of them seen once, and the ten largest clones take approximately 3.3%. The germline V gene encodes CDR1 LGHNA and CDR2 YSLEER. V was cut by 4 bases and J by 0 bases, with 11 bases left in between. The CDR3 is made up of 15 amino acids. This clonotype was recorded many times.

Material: blood. The chain links TRBV4-3 to TRBJ2-3; the D gene is possibly TRBD2 (6 bases). The clonotype was recovered from an adult in good health. This CDR3 reads CASSPGDFSTDTQYF. The CDR3 DNA reads as TGCGCCAGCAGCCCCGGGGACTTCAGCACAGATACGCAGTATTTT.